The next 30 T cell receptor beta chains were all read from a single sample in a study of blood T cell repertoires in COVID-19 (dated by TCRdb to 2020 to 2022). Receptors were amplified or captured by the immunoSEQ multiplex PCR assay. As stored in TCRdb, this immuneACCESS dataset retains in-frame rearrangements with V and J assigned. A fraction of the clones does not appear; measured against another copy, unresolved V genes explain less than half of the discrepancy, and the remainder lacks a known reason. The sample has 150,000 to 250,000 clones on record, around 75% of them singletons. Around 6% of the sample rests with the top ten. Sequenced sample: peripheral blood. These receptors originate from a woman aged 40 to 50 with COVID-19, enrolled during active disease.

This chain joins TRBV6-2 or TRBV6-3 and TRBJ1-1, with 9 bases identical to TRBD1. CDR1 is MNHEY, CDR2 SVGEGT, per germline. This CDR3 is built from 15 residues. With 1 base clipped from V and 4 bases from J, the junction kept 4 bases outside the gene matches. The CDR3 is CASSYLGDRATEAFF. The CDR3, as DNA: TGTGCCAGCAGTTACTTGGGGGACAGGGCCACTGAAGCTTTCTTT.

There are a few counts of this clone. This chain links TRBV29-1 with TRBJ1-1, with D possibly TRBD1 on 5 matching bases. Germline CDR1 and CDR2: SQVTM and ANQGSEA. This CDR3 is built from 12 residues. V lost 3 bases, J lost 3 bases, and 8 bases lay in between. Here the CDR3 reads CSVDPRDTEAFF. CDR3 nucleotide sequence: TGCAGCGTTGATCCCAGGGACACTGAAGCTTTCTTT. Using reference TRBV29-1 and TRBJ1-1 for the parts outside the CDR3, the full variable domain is SAVISQKPSRDICQRGTSLTIQCQVDSQVTMMFWYRQQPGQSLTLIATANQGSEATYESGFVIDKFPISRPNLTFSTLTVSNMSPEDSSIYLCSVDPRDTEAFFGQGTRLTVV.

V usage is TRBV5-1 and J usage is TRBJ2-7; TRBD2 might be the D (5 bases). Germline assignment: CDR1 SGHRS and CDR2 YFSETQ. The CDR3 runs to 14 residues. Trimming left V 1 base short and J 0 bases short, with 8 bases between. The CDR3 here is CASSLFEGSYEQYF. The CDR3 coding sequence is TGCGCCAGCAGCTTGTTTGAGGGCTCCTACGAGCAGTACTTC.

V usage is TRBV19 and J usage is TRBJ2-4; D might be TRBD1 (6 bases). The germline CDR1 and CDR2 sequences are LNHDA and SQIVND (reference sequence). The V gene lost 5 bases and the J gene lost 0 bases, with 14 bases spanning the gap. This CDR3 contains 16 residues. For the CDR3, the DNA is TGTGCCAGTAGTCATCGACAGGTGGTAGCCAAAAACATTCAGTACTTC. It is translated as CASSHRQVVAKNIQYF.

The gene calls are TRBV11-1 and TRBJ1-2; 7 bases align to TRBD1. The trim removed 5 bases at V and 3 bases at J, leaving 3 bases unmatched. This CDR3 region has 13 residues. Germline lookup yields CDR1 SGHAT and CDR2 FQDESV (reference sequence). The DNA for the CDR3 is TGTGCCAGCAGCGCAGGACAGGACTATGGCTACACCTTC. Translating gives CASSAGQDYGYTF.

CDR3 nucleotide sequence: TGCGCCAGCAGCTTGGCCTGGCAAACAGAAAAACTGTTTTTT. It translates to CASSLAWQTEKLFF. The V and J genes are TRBV5-1 and TRBJ1-4; no definite D call. With 0 bases removed from V and 8 bases from J, the gap between germline ends came to 11 bases. The CDR3 runs to 14 residues. Germline V gene data show CDR1 as SGHRS and CDR2 as YFSETQ.

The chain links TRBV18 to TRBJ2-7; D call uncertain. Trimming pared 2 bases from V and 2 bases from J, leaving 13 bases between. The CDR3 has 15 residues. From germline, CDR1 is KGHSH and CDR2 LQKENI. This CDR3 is CASSPVDKGAYEQYF. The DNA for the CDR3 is TGTGCCAGCTCACCAGTGGATAAAGGAGCCTACGAGCAGTACTTC.

The CDR3 region is CASSFREGVSTDTQYF. CDR3 DNA: TGTGCCAGCAGCTTCCGGGAGGGGGTTAGCACAGATACGCAGTATTTT. V usage is TRBV3-1 (or the pseudogene TRBV3-2) and J usage is TRBJ2-3; 8 bases are shared with TRBD2. The CDR3 is 16 residues long. Per germline, CDR1 LGHDT and CDR2 YNNKEL (reference sequence). Unmatched junction bases numbered 7, after V lost 5 bases and J lost 0 bases.

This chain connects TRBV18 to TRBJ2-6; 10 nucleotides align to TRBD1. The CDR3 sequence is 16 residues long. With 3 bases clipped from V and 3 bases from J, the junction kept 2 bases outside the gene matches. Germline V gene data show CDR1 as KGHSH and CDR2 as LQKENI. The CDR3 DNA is TGTGCCAGCTCACCGACAGGGGGCTATGGGGCCAACGTCCTGACTTTC. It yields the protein CASSPTGGYGANVLTF. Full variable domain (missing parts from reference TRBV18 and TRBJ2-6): NAGVMQNPRHLVRRRGQEARLRCSPMKGHSHVYWYRQLPEEGLKFMVYLQKENIIDESGMPKERFSAEFPKEGPSILRIQQVVRGDSAAYFCASSPTGGYGANVLTFGAGSRLTVL.

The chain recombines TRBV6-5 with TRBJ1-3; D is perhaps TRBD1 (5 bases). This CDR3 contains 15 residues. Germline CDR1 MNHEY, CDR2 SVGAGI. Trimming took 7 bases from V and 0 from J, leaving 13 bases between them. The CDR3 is CASIRGTDSGNTIYF. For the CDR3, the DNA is TGTGCCAGCATAAGGGGAACAGACTCTGGAAACACCATATATTTT.

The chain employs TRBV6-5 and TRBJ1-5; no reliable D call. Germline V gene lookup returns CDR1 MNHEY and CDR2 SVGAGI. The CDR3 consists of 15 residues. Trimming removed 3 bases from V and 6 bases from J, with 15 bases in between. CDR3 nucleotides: TGTGCCAGCAGTTATTCTGGACTAGAGGGTCAGCCCCAGCATTTT. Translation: CASSYSGLEGQPQHF.

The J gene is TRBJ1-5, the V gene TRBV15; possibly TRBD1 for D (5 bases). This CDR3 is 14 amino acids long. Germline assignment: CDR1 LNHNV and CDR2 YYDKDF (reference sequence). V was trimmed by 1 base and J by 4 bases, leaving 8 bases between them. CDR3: CATSRAGGNQPQHF. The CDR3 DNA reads TGTGCCACCAGCAGAGCGGGGGGGAATCAGCCCCAGCATTTT. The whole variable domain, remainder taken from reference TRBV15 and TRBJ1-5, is DAMVIQNPRYQVTQFGKPVTLSCSQTLNHNVMYWYQQKSSQAPKLLFHYYDKDFNNEADTPDNFQSRRPNTSFCFLDIRSPGLGDTAMYLCATSRAGGNQPQHFGDGTRLSIL.

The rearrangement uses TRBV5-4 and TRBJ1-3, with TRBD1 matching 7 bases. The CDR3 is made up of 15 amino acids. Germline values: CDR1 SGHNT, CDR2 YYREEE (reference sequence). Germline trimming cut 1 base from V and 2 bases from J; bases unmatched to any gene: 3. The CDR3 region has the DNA TGTGCCAGCAGCTTGAAACAGGGGACTGGAAACACCATATATTTT. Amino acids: CASSLKQGTGNTIYF.

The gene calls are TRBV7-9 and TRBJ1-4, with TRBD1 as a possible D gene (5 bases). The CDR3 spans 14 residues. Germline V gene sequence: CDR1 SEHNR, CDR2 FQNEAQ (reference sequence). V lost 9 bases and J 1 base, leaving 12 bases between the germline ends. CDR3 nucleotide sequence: TGTGCCAGTTCGATAGGGGTAACTAATGAAAAACTGTTTTTT. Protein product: CASSIGVTNEKLFF.

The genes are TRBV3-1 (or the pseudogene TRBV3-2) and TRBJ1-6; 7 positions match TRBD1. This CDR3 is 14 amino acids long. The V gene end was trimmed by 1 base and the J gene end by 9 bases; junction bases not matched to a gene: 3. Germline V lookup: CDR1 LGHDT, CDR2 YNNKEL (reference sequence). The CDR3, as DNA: TGTGCCAGCAGCCAAGGACAGGGTGGTTCACCCCTCCACTTT. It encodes CASSQGQGGSPLHF.

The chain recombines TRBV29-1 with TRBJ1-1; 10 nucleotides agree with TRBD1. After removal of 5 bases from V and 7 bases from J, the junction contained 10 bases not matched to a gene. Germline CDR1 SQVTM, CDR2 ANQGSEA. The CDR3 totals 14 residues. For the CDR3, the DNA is TGCAGCGTTAACACTCCTGACAGGGGGCTTGAAGCTTTCTTT. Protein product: CSVNTPDRGLEAFF.

CDR3 region: CASNTRTRNEKLFF. The CDR3 DNA follows: TGTGCCAGCAACACTCGGACACGGAATGAAAAACTGTTTTTT. J is TRBJ1-4 and V is TRBV5-6, with TRBD1 as a possible D gene (5 bases). The CDR3 loop spans 14 amino acids. Germline assignment: CDR1 SGHDT and CDR2 YYEEEE. Trimming removed 6 bases from V and 5 bases from J, with 14 bases in between.

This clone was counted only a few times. In DNA, the CDR3 is TGTGCCAGCAGCGGGACAGGCTTCAATCAGCCCCAGCATTTT. It codes for CASSGTGFNQPQHF. The V and J genes are TRBV7-2 and TRBJ1-5; 8 nucleotides line up with TRBD1. Germline loops: CDR1 SGHTA, CDR2 FQGNSA. The CDR3 is made up of 14 amino acids. V lost 5 bases and J lost 3; bases outside the gene matches: 3.

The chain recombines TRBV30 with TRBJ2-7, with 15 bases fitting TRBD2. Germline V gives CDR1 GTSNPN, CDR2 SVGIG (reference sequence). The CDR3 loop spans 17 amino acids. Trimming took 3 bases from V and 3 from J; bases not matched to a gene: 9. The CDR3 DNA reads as TGTGCCTGGAGGGTTGGACTAGCGGGAGGGCCGGACTACGAGCAGTACTTC. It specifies CAWRVGLAGGPDYEQYF.

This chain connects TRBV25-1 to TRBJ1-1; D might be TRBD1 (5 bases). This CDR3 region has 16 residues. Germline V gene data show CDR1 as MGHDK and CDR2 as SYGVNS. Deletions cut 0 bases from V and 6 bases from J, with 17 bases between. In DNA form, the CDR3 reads TGTGCCAGCAGTGAATATTCCGTATCAGGGATTCCTGAAGCTTTCTTT. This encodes CASSEYSVSGIPEAFF.

CDR3 protein: CASSGGTGVSGELFF. Written as DNA, the CDR3 is TGTGCCAGCAGCGGTGGGACAGGGGTCTCCGGGGAGCTGTTTTTT. The J gene is TRBJ2-2, the V gene TRBV9; TRBD1 agrees at 10 bases. Trimming removed 3 bases from V and 6 bases from J; junction bases left unmatched: 5. The CDR3 is made up of 15 amino acids. The germline gives CDR1 SGDLS, CDR2 YYNGEE.

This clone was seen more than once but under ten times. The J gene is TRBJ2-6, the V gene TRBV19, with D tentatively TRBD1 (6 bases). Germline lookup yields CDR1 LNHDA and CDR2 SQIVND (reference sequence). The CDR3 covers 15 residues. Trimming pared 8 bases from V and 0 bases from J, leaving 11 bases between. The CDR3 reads CASRQDNSGANVLTF. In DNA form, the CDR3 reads TGTGCCAGTCGACAGGACAACTCTGGGGCCAACGTCCTGACTTTC.

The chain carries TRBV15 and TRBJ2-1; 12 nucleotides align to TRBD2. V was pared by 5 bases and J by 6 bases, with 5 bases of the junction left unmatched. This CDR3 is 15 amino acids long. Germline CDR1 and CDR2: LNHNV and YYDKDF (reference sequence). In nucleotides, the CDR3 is TGTGCCACCAGCCGACTAGCGGGAGTTGGCAATGAGCAGTTCTTC. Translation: CATSRLAGVGNEQFF.

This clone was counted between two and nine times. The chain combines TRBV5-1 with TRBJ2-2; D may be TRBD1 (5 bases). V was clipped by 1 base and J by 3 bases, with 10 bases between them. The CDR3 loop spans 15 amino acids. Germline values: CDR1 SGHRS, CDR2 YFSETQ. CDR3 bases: TGCGCCAGCAGCTTGCAAGACAGAGACACCGGGGAGCTGTTTTTT. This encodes CASSLQDRDTGELFF.

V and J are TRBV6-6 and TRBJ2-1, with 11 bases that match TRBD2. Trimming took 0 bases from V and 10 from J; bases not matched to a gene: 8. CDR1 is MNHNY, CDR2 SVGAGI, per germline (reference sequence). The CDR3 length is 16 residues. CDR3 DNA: TGTGCCAGCAGTTACTCAGGTAGCGGGGGGGCTTGGGAGCAGTTCTTC. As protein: CASSYSGSGGAWEQFF.

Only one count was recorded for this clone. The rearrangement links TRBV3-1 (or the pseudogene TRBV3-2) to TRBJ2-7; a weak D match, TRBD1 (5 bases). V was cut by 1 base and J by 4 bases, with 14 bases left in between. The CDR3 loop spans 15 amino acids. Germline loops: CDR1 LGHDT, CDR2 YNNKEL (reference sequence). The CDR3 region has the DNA TGTGCCAGCAGCCAAGCTCCCAGGGCGTCATACGAGCAGTACTTC. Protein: CASSQAPRASYEQYF.

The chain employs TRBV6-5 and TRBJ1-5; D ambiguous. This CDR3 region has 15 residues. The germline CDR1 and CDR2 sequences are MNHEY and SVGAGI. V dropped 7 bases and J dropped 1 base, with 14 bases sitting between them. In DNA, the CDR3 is TGTGCCAGCAATTTGAGAGGGTCAAGCAATCAGCCCCAGCATTTT. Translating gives CASNLRGSSNQPQHF.

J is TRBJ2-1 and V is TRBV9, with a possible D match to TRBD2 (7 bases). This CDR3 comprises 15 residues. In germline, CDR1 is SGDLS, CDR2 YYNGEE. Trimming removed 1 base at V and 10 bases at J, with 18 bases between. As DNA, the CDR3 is TGTGCCAGCAGCGTAAGGGCGGGGGCCCTAGGAGAGCAGTTCTTC. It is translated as CASSVRAGALGEQFF.

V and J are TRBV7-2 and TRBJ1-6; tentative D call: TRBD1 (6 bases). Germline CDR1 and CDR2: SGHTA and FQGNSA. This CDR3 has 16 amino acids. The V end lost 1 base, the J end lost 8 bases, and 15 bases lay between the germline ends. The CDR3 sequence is CASSLVAGAEYSPLHF. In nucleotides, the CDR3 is TGTGCCAGCAGCTTAGTCGCAGGGGCAGAGTATTCACCCCTCCACTTT.

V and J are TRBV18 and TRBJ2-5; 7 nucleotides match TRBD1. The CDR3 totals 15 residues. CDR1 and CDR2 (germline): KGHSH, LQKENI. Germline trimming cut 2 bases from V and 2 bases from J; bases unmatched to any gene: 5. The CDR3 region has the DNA TGTGCCAGCTCACCAACGGGACAGCCACAAGAGACCCAGTACTTC. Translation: CASSPTGQPQETQYF. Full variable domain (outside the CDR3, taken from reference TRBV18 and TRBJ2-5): NAGVMQNPRHLVRRRGQEARLRCSPMKGHSHVYWYRQLPEEGLKFMVYLQKENIIDESGMPKERFSAEFPKEGPSILRIQQVVRGDSAAYFCASSPTGQPQETQYFGPGTRLLVL.